The sequence of this TCR beta chain was determined in a study of T cell responses to AZD1222 COVID-19 vaccine (TCRdb year 2021). Some background on the complete study: AZD1222 recipients given second doses at about 4 weeks or at about 12 weeks were pooled, since spike-specific TCR depth and breadth were not found to differ between the two schedules. TCR sequencing covered 230 to 250 trial participants: 200 to 220 given two doses of AZD1222 and 26 given two doses of MenACWY control vaccine. Trial participants were enrolled by age into subgroups of 18-55, 56-69 and 70-plus years, and about 150, 27 and 61 TCR-sequenced participants, respectively, were included in these subgroups.

The CDR3 regions of human TCRbeta chains were analyzed by immunosequencing. As for the authors' bioinformatics: TCRs in the repertoires were compared against a reference library of SARS-CoV-2-specific TCRs that had been generated with the MIRA antigen-specificity platform. Breadth was defined as the fraction of unique TCRs that were SARS-CoV-2-associated. Depth was defined as the fraction of total T cells that were SARS-CoV-2-associated. Using the MIRA data, each spike-specific TCR was assigned both to the spike region to which the TCR was reactive and to a CD4 or CD8 class. Log10-transformed breadth and depth values were compared by one-way ANOVA with Sidak's multiple comparisons tests. In its TCRdb copy, this immuneACCESS table keeps in-frame sequences only and misses some clones. Where compared with another copy, unresolved V genes explain less than half of these, and the others have no known cause. For V, J and clone size, that table is used; D and trimming come from the DNA. This sample holds roughly 44,000 clones; approximately 86% were observed only once. In total, the top ten clones hold 52% of the sample.

The paper's findings and limits, for the study overall: A significant rise in spike-specific TCR breadth and depth was observed after two AZD1222 doses relative to day 0 and relative to MenACWY recipients. The vaccine-associated CD4 TCRs covered the entire spike protein, and the dominant responses fell in regions 160-218 and 743-854. Participants were mostly white British and included more females than males, and it was suggested by the authors that clonal diversity may have been underestimated. Because no samples from the day 14 peak response were available, repertoires could be characterized only after the peak T cell response. The 56-69-year group was small, and its depth increase did not reach significance, likely because of low power. Epitopes outside the regions mutated in the B.1.351 and B.1.1.7 variants were reportedly recognized by nearly half of the unique spike-specific TCRs. Conclusions about previously exposed vaccinees were limited because only 5 or 6 AZD1222 recipients were SARS-CoV-2 seropositive at baseline.

The time point label on this specimen signifies: baseline before first vaccination. Vaccinee samples came from UK trials COV001 and COV002, including a single-blind randomized controlled phase 2/3 trial of AZD1222 (ChAdOx1 nCoV-19) in healthy adults. Trial participant PBMC samples were collected at day 0 and day 28 after the second dose for TCRbeta chain sequencing. Concerning this clone: No cognate antigen has been identified for it. The sample holds no much larger clone one base away, and base qualities are not on file.

Taken from cysteine to phenylalanine, the CDR3 has 15 residues. Only the CDR3 DNA stays, 45 bases, in frame from base 1. V is reduced by 2 bases and J by 1 base, leaving a spacing of 9 bases between them. From a lookup of the germline V gene (reference sequence), CDR1 and CDR2 are MNHNY and SVGAGI. This chain is built from TRBV6-6 and TRBJ2-4; no confident D gene assignment can be made. The sequences come from peripheral blood, collected on day 0 of AZD1222 vaccination. The receptor's source is an adult in good health. CDR3 loop: CASSYLESAKNIQYF. The DNA sequence follows: TGTGCCAGCAGTTACCTGGAGTCGGCCAAAAACATTCAGTACTTC.